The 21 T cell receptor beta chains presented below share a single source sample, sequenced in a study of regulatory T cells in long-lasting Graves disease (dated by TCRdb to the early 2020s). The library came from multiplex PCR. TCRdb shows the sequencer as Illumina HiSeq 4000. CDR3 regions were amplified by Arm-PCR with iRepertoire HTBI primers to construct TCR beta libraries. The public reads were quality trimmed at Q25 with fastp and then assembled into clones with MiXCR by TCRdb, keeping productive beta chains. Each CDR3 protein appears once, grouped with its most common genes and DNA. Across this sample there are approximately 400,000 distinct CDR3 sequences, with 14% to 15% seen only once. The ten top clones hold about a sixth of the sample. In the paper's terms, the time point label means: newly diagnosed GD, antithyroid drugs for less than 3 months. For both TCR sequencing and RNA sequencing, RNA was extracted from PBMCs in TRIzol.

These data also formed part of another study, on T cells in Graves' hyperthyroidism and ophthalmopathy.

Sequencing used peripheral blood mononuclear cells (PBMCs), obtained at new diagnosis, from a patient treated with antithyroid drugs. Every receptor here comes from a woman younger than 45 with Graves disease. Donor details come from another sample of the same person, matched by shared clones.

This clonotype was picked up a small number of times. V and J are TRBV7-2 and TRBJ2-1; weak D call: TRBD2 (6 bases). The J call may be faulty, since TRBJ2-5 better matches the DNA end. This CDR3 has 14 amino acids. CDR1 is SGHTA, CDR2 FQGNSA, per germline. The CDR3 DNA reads TGTGCCAGCAGCTTAAACCTAGCGTGGGAGACCCAGTACTTC. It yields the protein CASSLNLAWETQYF.

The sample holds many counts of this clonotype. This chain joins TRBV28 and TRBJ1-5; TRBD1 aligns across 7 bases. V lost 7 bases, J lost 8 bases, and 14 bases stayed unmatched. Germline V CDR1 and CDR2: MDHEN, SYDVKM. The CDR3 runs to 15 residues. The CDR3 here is CASTRGGDRIEPQHF. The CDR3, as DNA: TGTGCCAGCACCCGGGGGGGGGACAGAATTGAGCCCCAGCATTTT.

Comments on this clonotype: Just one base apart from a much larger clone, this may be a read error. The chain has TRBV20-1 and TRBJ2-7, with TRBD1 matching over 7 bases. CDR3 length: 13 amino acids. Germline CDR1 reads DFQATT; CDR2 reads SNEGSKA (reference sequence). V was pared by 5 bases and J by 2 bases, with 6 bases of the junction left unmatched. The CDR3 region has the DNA TGCAGTGCTGGTGGACAGGAACCCTACGAGCAGTACTTC. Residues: CSAGGQEPYEQYF.

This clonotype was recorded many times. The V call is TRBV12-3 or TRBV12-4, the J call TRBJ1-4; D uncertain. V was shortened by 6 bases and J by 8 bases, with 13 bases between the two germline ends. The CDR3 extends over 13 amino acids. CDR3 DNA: TGTGCCAGCAGGACGGTCGGAAGAGAAAAACTGTTTTTT. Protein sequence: CASRTVGREKLFF.

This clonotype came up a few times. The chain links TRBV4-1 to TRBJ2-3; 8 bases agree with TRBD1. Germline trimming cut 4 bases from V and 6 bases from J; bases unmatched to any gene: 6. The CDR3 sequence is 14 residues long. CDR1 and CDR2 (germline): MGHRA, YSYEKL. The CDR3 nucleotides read TGCGCCAGCAGCCTTAGGACAGGGTGGGATACGCAGTATTTT. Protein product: CASSLRTGWDTQYF.

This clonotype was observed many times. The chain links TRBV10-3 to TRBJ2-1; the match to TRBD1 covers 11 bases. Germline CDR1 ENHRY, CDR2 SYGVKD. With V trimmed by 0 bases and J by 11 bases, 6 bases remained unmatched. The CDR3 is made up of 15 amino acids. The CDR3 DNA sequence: TGTGCCATCAGTGAGTCAGAGGGACAGGGGGGGAAGCAGTTCTTC. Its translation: CAISESEGQGGKQFF.

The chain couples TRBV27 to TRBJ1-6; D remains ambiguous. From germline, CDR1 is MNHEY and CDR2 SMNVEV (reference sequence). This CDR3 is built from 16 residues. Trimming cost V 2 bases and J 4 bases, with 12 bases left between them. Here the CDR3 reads CASSLRADQYNSPLHF. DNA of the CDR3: TGTGCCAGCAGTTTAAGGGCAGACCAATATAATTCACCCCTCCACTTT.

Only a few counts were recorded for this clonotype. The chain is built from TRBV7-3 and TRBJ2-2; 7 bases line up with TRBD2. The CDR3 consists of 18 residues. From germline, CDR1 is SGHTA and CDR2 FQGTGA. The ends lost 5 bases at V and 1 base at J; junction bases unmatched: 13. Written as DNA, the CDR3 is TGTGCCAGCAGCGAAAGGACGAGCCAGCGGGAGAACACCGGGGAGCTGTTTTTT. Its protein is CASSERTSQRENTGELFF.

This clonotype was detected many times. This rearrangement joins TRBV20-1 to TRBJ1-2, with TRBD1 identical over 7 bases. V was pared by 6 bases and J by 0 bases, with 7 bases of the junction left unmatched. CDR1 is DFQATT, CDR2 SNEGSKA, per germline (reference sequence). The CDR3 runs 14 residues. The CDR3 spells CSAGGDRANYGYTF. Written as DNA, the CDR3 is TGCAGTGCAGGAGGTGACAGGGCTAACTATGGCTACACCTTC.

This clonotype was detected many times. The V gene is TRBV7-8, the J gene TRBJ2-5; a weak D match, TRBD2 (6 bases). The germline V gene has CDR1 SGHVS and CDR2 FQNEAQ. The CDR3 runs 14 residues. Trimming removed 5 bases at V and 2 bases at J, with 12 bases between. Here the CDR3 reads CASSPGLDQETQYF. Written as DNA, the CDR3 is TGTGCCAGCAGCCCGGGACTGGATCAAGAGACCCAGTACTTC.

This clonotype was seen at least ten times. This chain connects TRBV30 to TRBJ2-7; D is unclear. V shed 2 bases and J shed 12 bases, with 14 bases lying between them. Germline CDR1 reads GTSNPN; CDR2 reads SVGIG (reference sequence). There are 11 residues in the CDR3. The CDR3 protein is CAWSTIGNPYF. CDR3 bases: TGTGCCTGGAGTACGATTGGGAATCCGTACTTC.

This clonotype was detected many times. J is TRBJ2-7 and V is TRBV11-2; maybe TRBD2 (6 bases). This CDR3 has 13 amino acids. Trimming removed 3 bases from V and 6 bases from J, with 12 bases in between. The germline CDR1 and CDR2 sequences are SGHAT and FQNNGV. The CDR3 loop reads CASSLAGLPEQYF. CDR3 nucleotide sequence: TGTGCCAGCAGCTTGGCCGGACTACCCGAGCAGTACTTC.

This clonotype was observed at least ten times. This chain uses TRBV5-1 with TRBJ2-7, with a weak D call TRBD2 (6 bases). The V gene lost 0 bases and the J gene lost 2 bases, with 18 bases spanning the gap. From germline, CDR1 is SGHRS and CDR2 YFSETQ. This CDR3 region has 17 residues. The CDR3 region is CASSLGPSGLGTYEQYF. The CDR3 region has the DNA TGCGCCAGCAGCTTGGGGCCGTCGGGACTGGGTACCTACGAGCAGTACTTC.

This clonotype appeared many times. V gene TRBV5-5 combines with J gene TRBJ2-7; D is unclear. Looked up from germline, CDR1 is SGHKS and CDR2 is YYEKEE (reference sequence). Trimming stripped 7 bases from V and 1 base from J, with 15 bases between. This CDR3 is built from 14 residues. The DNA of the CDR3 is TGTGCCAGCGAACCGGTGGGAAGGTCCTACGAGCAGTACTTC. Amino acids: CASEPVGRSYEQYF. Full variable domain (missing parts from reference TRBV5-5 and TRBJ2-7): DAGVTQSPTHLIKTRGQQVTLRCSPISGHKSVSWYQQVLGQGPQFIFQYYEKEERGRGNFPDRFSARQFPNYSSELNVNALLLGDSALYLCASEPVGRSYEQYFGPGTRLTVT.

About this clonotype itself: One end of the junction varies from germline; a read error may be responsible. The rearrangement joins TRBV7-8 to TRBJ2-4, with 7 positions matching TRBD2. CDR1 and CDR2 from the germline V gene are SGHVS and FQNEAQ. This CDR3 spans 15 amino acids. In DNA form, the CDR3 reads TGTGCCAGCAGCCCCGGGGGGTTGGCCAAAAACTTTCAGTACTTC. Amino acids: CASSPGGLAKNFQYF.

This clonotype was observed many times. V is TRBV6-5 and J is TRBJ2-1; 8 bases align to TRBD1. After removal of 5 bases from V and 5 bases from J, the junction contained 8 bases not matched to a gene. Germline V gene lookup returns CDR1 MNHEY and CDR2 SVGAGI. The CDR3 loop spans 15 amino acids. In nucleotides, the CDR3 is TGTGCCAGCAGTCACTGGGACAGGCAAAACAATGAGCAGTTCTTC. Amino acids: CASSHWDRQNNEQFF.

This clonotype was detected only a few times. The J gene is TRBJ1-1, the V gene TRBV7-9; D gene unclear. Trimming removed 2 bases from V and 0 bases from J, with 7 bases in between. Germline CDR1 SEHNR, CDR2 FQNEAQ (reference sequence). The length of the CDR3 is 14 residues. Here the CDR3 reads CASSLSTLNTEAFF. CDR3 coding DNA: TGTGCCAGCAGCTTATCAACCCTGAACACTGAAGCTTTCTTT.

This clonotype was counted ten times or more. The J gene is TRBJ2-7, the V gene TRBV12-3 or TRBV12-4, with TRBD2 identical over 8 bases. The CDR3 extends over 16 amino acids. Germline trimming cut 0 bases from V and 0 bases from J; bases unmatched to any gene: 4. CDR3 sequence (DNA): TGTGCCAGCAGTTTAGCGCTCGCGGGAGGCTCCTACGAGCAGTACTTC. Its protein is CASSLALAGGSYEQYF.

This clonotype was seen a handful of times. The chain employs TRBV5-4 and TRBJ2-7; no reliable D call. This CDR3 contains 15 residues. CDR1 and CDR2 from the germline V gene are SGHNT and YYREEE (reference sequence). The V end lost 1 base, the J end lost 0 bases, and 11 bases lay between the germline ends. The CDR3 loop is CASSLKTTFSYEQYF. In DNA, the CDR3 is TGTGCCAGCAGCTTGAAGACCACCTTCTCCTACGAGCAGTACTTC.

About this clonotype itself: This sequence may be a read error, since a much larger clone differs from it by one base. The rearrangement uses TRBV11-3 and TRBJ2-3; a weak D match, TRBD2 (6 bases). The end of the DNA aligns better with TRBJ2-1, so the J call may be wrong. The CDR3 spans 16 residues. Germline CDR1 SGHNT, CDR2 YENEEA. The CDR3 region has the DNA TGTGCCAGCAGCTTACTTCCGGGGGTCCGCACCAATGGGCAGTTCTTC. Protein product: CASSLLPGVRTNGQFF.

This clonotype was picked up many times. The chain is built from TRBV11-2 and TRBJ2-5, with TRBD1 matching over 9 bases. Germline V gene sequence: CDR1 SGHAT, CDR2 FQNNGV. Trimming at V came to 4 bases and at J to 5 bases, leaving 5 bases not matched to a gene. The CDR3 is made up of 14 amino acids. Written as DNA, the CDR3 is TGTGCCAGCAGCTCCCCCGGGACAGGGGAGACCCAGTACTTC. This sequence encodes CASSSPGTGETQYF.